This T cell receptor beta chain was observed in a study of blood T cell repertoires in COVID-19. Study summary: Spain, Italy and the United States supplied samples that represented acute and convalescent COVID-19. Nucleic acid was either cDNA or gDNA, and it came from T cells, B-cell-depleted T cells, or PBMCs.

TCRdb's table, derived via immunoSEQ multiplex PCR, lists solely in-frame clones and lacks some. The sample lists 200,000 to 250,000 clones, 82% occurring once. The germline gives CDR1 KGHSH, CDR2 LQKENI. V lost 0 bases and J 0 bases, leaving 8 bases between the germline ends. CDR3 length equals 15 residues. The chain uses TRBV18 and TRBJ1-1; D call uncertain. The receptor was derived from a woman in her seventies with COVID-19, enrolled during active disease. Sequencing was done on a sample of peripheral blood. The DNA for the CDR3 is TGTGCCAGCTCACCACCGAGTCCGATGAACACTGAAGCTTTCTTT. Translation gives CASSPPSPMNTEAFF.